The following is a T cell receptor beta chain sequence with its context. The record originates from a study of blood T cells in healthy people across ages. Through a sample-barcoded 5' primer and a J-beta primer mix, a second PCR was run for roughly 7 to 12 cycles. Each CDR3 protein gets one entry after TCRdb re-called the 5' RACE reads with MiXCR. The table includes 1.5 million to 2 million distinct CDR3 sequences, approximately 50% detected once. The germline V and J ends were trimmed by 8 bases and 1 base, with 10 bases remaining between them. Germline V gene data show CDR1 as MNHEY and CDR2 as SVGAGI. The CDR3 spans 13 residues.

The V gene is TRBV6-5, the J gene TRBJ2-3; D uncertain. The sequence was collected from a woman aged 40 to 49 in good health. The sequencing sample was made of blood. The CDR3, as DNA: TGTGCCAGCGTAAACTTGGGCACAGATACGCAGTATTTT. Amino acids: CASVNLGTDTQYF.